The next 25 T cell receptor beta chains were all read from a single sample in a study of early T cells in non-severe SARS-CoV-2 infection (dated by TCRdb to the early 2020s). Library preparation employed 5' RACE. Sequencer: NextSeq 500. TCRdb reran the public reads through fastp at Q25 and MiXCR, keeping productive beta chains. CDR3 protein duplicates are merged, each entry listing the most common genes and DNA. Present in this sample are tens of thousands of distinct CDR3 sequences, roughly 5.7% of which were seen just once. Clones ranked in the top ten supply just under 8% of the sample. Source material: whole blood. Every receptor here comes from an adult who was a healthcare worker with PCR-confirmed SARS-CoV-2 infection or an uninfected control (not recorded which).

The CDR3 sequence is CASRAGANTYEQYF. Written as DNA, the CDR3 is TGTGCCAGCAGGGCGGGAGCAAACACCTACGAGCAGTACTTC. The chain combines TRBV7-9 with TRBJ2-7, with 7 bases that match TRBD2. Germline values: CDR1 SEHNR, CDR2 FQNEAQ (reference sequence). V lost 6 bases to trimming and J lost 2 bases; unmatched junction nucleotides: 7. The CDR3 sequence is 14 residues long.

This clonotype has a count of ten or more. The chain uses TRBV6-2 or TRBV6-3 and TRBJ2-7, with no clear D. The V gene lost 1 base and the J gene lost 1 base, with 2 bases spanning the gap. In germline, CDR1 is MNHEY, CDR2 SVGEGT. The CDR3 sequence is 12 residues long. CDR3 loop: CASSYFSYEQYF. As DNA, the CDR3 is TGTGCCAGCAGTTACTTTTCCTACGAGCAGTACTTC.

At least ten counts were recorded for this clonotype. J is TRBJ2-7 and V is TRBV5-6; TRBD1 agrees at 9 bases. V lost 3 bases to trimming and J lost 6 bases; unmatched junction nucleotides: 13. The length of the CDR3 is 16 residues. Per the germline V gene, CDR1 is SGHDT and CDR2 is YYEEEE. This chain's CDR3 is CASSSTNRGLVSEQYF. In DNA, the CDR3 is TGTGCCAGCAGCTCTACTAACAGGGGGCTAGTTTCCGAGCAGTACTTC.

This clonotype has just a few counts. The genes are TRBV5-1 and TRBJ1-1, with D unresolved. Germline loops: CDR1 SGHRS, CDR2 YFSETQ. The CDR3 loop spans 14 amino acids. V gave up 3 bases and J gave up 0 bases, with 9 bases separating them. The CDR3 reads CASSSDRLNTEAFF. The CDR3 bases are TGCGCCAGCAGCTCGGACCGACTGAACACTGAAGCTTTCTTT.

This clonotype was counted only a few times. The rearrangement joins TRBV7-2 to TRBJ1-5, with D maybe TRBD1 (6 bases). The CDR3 spans 15 residues. V was clipped by 5 bases and J by 3 bases, with 14 bases between them. CDR1 and CDR2 from the germline V gene are SGHTA and FQGNSA. This CDR3 reads CASSPPDRNNQPQHF. The CDR3 nucleotides read TGTGCCAGCAGCCCCCCGGACAGAAACAATCAGCCCCAGCATTTT. The full variable domain, its missing parts supplied by reference TRBV7-2 and TRBJ1-5, is GAGVSQSPSNKVTEKGKDVELRCDPISGHTALYWYRQSLGQGLEFLIYFQGNSAPDKSGLPSDRFSAERTGGSVSTLTIQRTQQEDSAVYLCASSPPDRNNQPQHFGDGTRLSIL.

This clonotype occurred many times. This chain connects TRBV5-1 to TRBJ2-7; 8 bases fit TRBD1. Germline values: CDR1 SGHRS, CDR2 YFSETQ. This CDR3 comprises 14 residues. The V and J ends lost 4 bases and 4 bases, in that order; junction bases with no gene match: 7. The CDR3 loop reads CASSKDRAKYEQYF. The CDR3 DNA reads TGCGCCAGCAGCAAGGACAGGGCCAAATACGAGCAGTACTTC.

V gene TRBV20-1 combines with J gene TRBJ1-5, with D uncertain. CDR3 length equals 16 residues. Germline values: CDR1 DFQATT, CDR2 SNEGSKA (reference sequence). V gave up 2 bases and J gave up 2 bases, with 16 bases separating them. The DNA for the CDR3 is TGCAGTGCTAGACTCCCCCGGGCCAGTGGCAATCAGCCCCAGCATTTT. Its protein product is CSARLPRASGNQPQHF.

This clonotype was detected only a few times. The genes are TRBV12-5 and TRBJ1-1; maybe TRBD1 (5 bases). The length of the CDR3 is 15 residues. The V and J ends lost 6 bases and 4 bases respectively, with 18 bases between them. Germline CDR1 is LGHNT and CDR2 is FRNRAP. CDR3 DNA: TGTGCTAGTGGCCCCTCGGGACGGCAGAGCACTGAAGCTTTCTTT. As protein: CASGPSGRQSTEAFF.

This clonotype appeared a few times. The chain carries TRBV3-1 and TRBJ1-1; D possibly corresponds to TRBD1 (5 bases). Trimming stripped 7 bases from V and 1 base from J, with 13 bases between. The CDR3 is 14 amino acids. The germline V gene has CDR1 LGHDT and CDR2 YNNKEL (reference sequence). The CDR3 spells CASTHRGQNTEAFF. In nucleotides, the CDR3 is TGTGCCAGCACCCATCGCGGACAGAACACTGAAGCTTTCTTT.

This clonotype was recorded a few times. The CDR3 here is CASSIAGGDEQFF. In nucleotides, the CDR3 is TGTGCCAGTAGTATAGCGGGGGGCGATGAGCAGTTCTTC. The chain combines TRBV19 with TRBJ2-1, with D possibly TRBD2 on 7 matching bases. Germline CDR1 reads LNHDA; CDR2 reads SQIVND (reference sequence). This CDR3 region has 13 residues. Trimming cost V 1 base and J 8 bases, with 9 bases left between them. The full variable domain, in which reference TRBV19 and TRBJ2-1 provide the parts outside the CDR3, is DGGITQSPKYLFRKEGQNVTLSCEQNLNHDAMYWYRQDPGQGLRLIYYSQIVNDFQKGDIAEGYSVSREKKESFPLTVTSAQKNPTAFYLCASSIAGGDEQFFGPGTRLTVL.

This clonotype has at least ten counts. This chain uses TRBV20-1 with TRBJ2-3; 7 positions agree with TRBD2. This CDR3 has 15 amino acids. V was clipped by 1 base and J by 2 bases; unmatched bases: 6. Germline CDR1 and CDR2: DFQATT and SNEGSKA (reference sequence). The CDR3, as DNA: TGCAGTGCTAGAGGGTTCGGGAGGTCCACAGATACGCAGTATTTT. Translating it yields CSARGFGRSTDTQYF.

This clonotype was observed a few times. This sequence joins TRBV30 and TRBJ2-3; 9 positions match TRBD2. J lost 2 bases, V lost 7 bases, and 7 bases had no gene match. Germline CDR1 and CDR2: GTSNPN and SVGIG (reference sequence). The CDR3 extends over 14 amino acids. DNA of the CDR3: TGTGCCTCCCGGGCTAGCGGGAACACAGATACGCAGTATTTT. Protein product: CASRASGNTDTQYF.

This clonotype came up a few times. V gene TRBV11-2 combines with J gene TRBJ2-2; 9 bases are a match to TRBD1. The CDR3 loop spans 16 amino acids. Germline V lookup: CDR1 SGHAT, CDR2 FQNNGV. The trim removed 6 bases at V and 4 bases at J, leaving 9 bases unmatched. The CDR3 nucleotides read TGTGCCAGCAGGGAACAGGGGGCAGTGAGCACCGGGGAGCTGTTTTTT. Translation gives CASREQGAVSTGELFF.

Concerning this clonotype itself: At one end, the junction sequence differs from germline, possibly due to a read error. The J gene is TRBJ1-1, the V gene TRBV9; D is unclear. The CDR3 consists of 14 residues. The germline V gene encodes CDR1 SGDLS and CDR2 YYNGEE. CDR3 in amino acids: CASSVGTGNTEAFF. The CDR3 DNA follows: TGTGCCAGCAGTGTAGGCACCGGGAACACTGAAGCTTTCTTT.

This clonotype was counted between two and nine times. The chain recombines TRBV15 with TRBJ2-6; TRBD1 might be the D (6 bases). This CDR3 contains 14 residues. Between the trimmed V and J ends, which lost 5 bases and 4 bases, there was a span of 9 bases. Germline V gene lookup returns CDR1 LNHNV and CDR2 YYDKDF (reference sequence). The CDR3 nucleotides are TGTGCCACCAGCCGAGGGACAGGGGCCAACGTCCTGACTTTC. It specifies CATSRGTGANVLTF. The entire variable domain, with the rest obtained from reference TRBV15 and TRBJ2-6, is as follows: DAMVIQNPRYQVTQFGKPVTLSCSQTLNHNVMYWYQQKSSQAPKLLFHYYDKDFNNEADTPDNFQSRRPNTSFCFLDIRSPGLGDTAMYLCATSRGTGANVLTFGAGSRLTVL.

The sample holds many counts of this clonotype. The chain employs TRBV7-9 and TRBJ2-7; D is possibly TRBD2 (6 bases). CDR3 length: 15 residues. Germline CDR1 SEHNR, CDR2 FQNEAQ (reference sequence). V was pared by 1 base and J by 3 bases, with 13 bases between. The CDR3 is CASSLDVREFYEQYF. The CDR3 coding sequence is TGTGCCAGCAGCTTAGACGTACGGGAGTTCTACGAGCAGTACTTC.

This clonotype was counted only a few times. The chain carries TRBV6-5 and TRBJ1-3; TRBD1 might be the D (6 bases). Germline V lookup: CDR1 MNHEY, CDR2 SVGAGI. Between the trimmed V and J ends, which lost 4 bases and 0 bases, there was a span of 10 bases. The CDR3 spans 15 residues. In DNA, the CDR3 is TGTGCCAGCAGTTCAGGGACAACCTCTGGAAACACCATATATTTT. This codes for CASSSGTTSGNTIYF.

There are a few counts of this clonotype. The V gene is TRBV6-5, the J gene TRBJ2-1; perhaps TRBD2 as D (5 bases). The V gene lost 5 bases and the J gene lost 12 bases, with 17 bases spanning the gap. The CDR3 contains 13 residues. Germline values: CDR1 MNHEY, CDR2 SVGAGI. The chain's CDR3 is CASSAFPGKRQFF. Here the CDR3 DNA reads TGTGCCAGCAGTGCCTTCCCGGGGAAAAGGCAGTTCTTC.

In its sample, this clonotype was seen many times. This rearrangement joins TRBV10-3 to TRBJ2-1; maybe TRBD1 (5 bases). Germline loops: CDR1 ENHRY, CDR2 SYGVKD. V lost 6 bases to trimming and J lost 2 bases, with 23 bases between them. The CDR3 runs 18 residues. The CDR3 region is CAISRQKVKPLPYNEQFF. CDR3 coding DNA: TGTGCCATCAGCCGACAGAAAGTTAAGCCATTACCCTACAATGAGCAGTTCTTC.

The chain is built from TRBV15 and TRBJ2-7; tentative D call: TRBD1 (6 bases). The CDR3 covers 14 residues. Germline values: CDR1 LNHNV, CDR2 YYDKDF (reference sequence). V was cut by 4 bases and J by 4 bases, with 14 bases left in between. CDR3 bases: TGTGCCACCAGCACAACGGGACACCCTTACGAGCAGTACTTC. Amino acid sequence: CATSTTGHPYEQYF.

This clonotype was detected many times. The chain combines TRBV7-2 with TRBJ2-3; D uncertain. Germline CDR1 is SGHTA and CDR2 is FQGNSA. The V end was cut by 5 bases, the J end by 1 base, with 10 bases between. This CDR3 is 14 amino acids long. The CDR3 here is CASSRDSRTDTQYF. In nucleotides, the CDR3 is TGTGCCAGCAGCAGGGATTCGCGCACAGATACGCAGTATTTT.

This clonotype has a count of ten or more. The chain is built from TRBV14 and TRBJ2-1; a possible D gene is TRBD2 (5 bases). Germline V gene lookup returns CDR1 SGHDN and CDR2 FVKESK. V was cut by 4 bases and J by 8 bases, with 12 bases left in between. The CDR3 covers 13 residues. CDR3 sequence reads: CASSPNSAYEQFF. The CDR3, as DNA: TGTGCCAGCAGCCCGAATAGCGCCTATGAGCAGTTCTTC.

This clonotype was recorded at least ten times. This rearrangement joins TRBV27 to TRBJ2-7, with D possibly matching TRBD1 (5 bases). Germline assignment: CDR1 MNHEY and CDR2 SMNVEV (reference sequence). The V end was cut by 3 bases, the J end by 0 bases, with 15 bases between. The CDR3 extends over 16 amino acids. CDR3 in amino acids: CASSFTYGQVSYEQYF. CDR3 bases: TGTGCCAGCAGTTTTACCTATGGACAAGTCTCCTACGAGCAGTACTTC.

This clonotype turned up a few times. The V and J genes are TRBV28 and TRBJ2-7, with unresolved D. The CDR3 runs 12 residues. V lost 3 bases and J 2 bases, leaving 5 bases between the germline ends. Germline lookup yields CDR1 MDHEN and CDR2 SYDVKM. In nucleotides, the CDR3 is TGTGCCAGCAGTTTTTCCGCCTACGAGCAGTACTTC. Encoded protein: CASSFSAYEQYF.

At least ten counts were recorded for this clonotype. V usage is TRBV7-8 and J usage is TRBJ1-1; 10 bases are a match to TRBD1. The V segment lost 0 bases and the J segment 10 bases; nucleotides outside the gene matches: 5. Germline V gives CDR1 SGHVS, CDR2 FQNEAQ. The CDR3 contains 14 residues. The CDR3 DNA sequence: TGTGCCAGCAGCTTAGCGCGACAGGGGGCGGGAGCTTTCTTT. This codes for CASSLARQGAGAFF.